A selection of T cell receptor beta chains follows, all from one sample in a study of CD8 T cells in ankylosing spondylitis. TCRdb used MiXCR to reprocess the 5' RACE reads, holding one entry per CDR3 protein. In the table there are 670,000 or so distinct CDR3 sequences, 15% to 20% of which are singletons. Sequencing was carried out using blood, either unsorted or a sorted T cell fraction (not recorded which). These TCRs come from a male donor with ankylosing spondylitis. The CDR3 runs from the conserved cysteine through the conserved F or W. The order of the fields is J gene, D gene, clone size, V gene, CDR3 DNA, CDR3 protein. D genes are given only for firm matches. Only part of the rows carry a size: once, few, many, or a class if the clone is expanded.

j_call: TRBJ2-7; d_call: .; clone_size: many; v_call: TRBV4-3; cdr3_nt: TGCGCCAGCAGCCAAGACAGGGGATACGAGCAGTACTTC; cdr3_aa: CASSQDRGYEQYF
j_call: TRBJ1-1; d_call: TRBD1; clone_size: .; v_call: TRBV5-1; cdr3_nt: TGCGCCAGCAGCTTCGGACAGGTTACTGAAGCTTTCTTT; cdr3_aa: CASSFGQVTEAFF
j_call: TRBJ2-1; d_call: .; clone_size: .; v_call: TRBV5-1; cdr3_nt: TGCGCCAGCAGTGCAGACTACCCCTCCTACAATGAGCAGTTCTTC; cdr3_aa: CASSADYPSYNEQFF
j_call: TRBJ2-5; d_call: TRBD2; clone_size: .; v_call: TRBV12-3/TRBV12-4; cdr3_nt: TGTGCCAGCAGTACCGCCAATCTAGCGGGAGGGCCTGAGACCCAGTACTTC; cdr3_aa: CASSTANLAGGPETQYF
j_call: TRBJ1-4; d_call: .; clone_size: few; v_call: TRBV12-3/TRBV12-4; cdr3_nt: TGTGCCAGCAGTTCCCCAGGGACTAATGAAAAACTGTTTTTT; cdr3_aa: CASSSPGTNEKLFF
j_call: TRBJ1-1; d_call: .; clone_size: many; v_call: TRBV12-3/TRBV12-4; cdr3_nt: TGTGCCAGCCAACCGAATGGGAGGACTGAAGCTTTCTTT; cdr3_aa: CASQPNGRTEAFF
j_call: TRBJ2-2; d_call: TRBD2; clone_size: few; v_call: TRBV3-1; cdr3_nt: TGTGCCAGCAGCCGGTCGGGGGGGTCCACCGGGGAGCTGTTTTTT; cdr3_aa: CASSRSGGSTGELFF
j_call: TRBJ1-5; d_call: .; clone_size: few; v_call: TRBV4-1; cdr3_nt: TGCGCCAGCAGCCAATTGAATTTCAATCAGCCCCAGCATTTT; cdr3_aa: CASSQLNFNQPQHF
j_call: TRBJ2-1; d_call: TRBD2; clone_size: few; v_call: TRBV15; cdr3_nt: TGTGCCACCAGCTCCCTGGGACTAGGGGTGCAGTTCTTC; cdr3_aa: CATSSLGLGVQFF
j_call: TRBJ2-1; d_call: TRBD2; clone_size: few; v_call: TRBV12-3/TRBV12-4; cdr3_nt: TGTGCCAGCAGCCACGCCCCGGGACTAGCCAATGAGCAGTTCTTC; cdr3_aa: CASSHAPGLANEQFF
j_call: TRBJ2-1; d_call: TRBD2; clone_size: few; v_call: TRBV20-1; cdr3_nt: TGCAGTGCTAGAGATCCGGTAGCGGGGGGGCTGGGTGAGCAGTTCTTC; cdr3_aa: CSARDPVAGGLGEQFF
j_call: TRBJ1-1; d_call: .; clone_size: few; v_call: TRBV30; cdr3_nt: TGTGCCTGGAGTAGGGGCGCGAGAACTGAAGCTTTCTTT; cdr3_aa: CAWSRGARTEAFF
j_call: TRBJ1-6; d_call: .; clone_size: .; v_call: TRBV2; cdr3_nt: TGTGCCAGCAGCCCCGCCGAGGGGAGCTCACCCCTCCACTTT; cdr3_aa: CASSPAEGSSPLHF
j_call: TRBJ2-2; d_call: .; clone_size: .; v_call: TRBV7-6; cdr3_nt: TGTGCCAGCAGCTTAAACCCGAACACCGGGGAGCTGTTTTTT; cdr3_aa: CASSLNPNTGELFF
j_call: TRBJ2-3; d_call: TRBD2; clone_size: few; v_call: TRBV20-1; cdr3_nt: TGCAGTGGCTTAGCGGGCCCGACAGATACGCAGTATTTT; cdr3_aa: CSGLAGPTDTQYF
j_call: TRBJ1-6; d_call: .; clone_size: .; v_call: TRBV5-6; cdr3_nt: TGTGCCAGCAGCTTATGGACTATTCGGGATAATTCACCCCTCCACTTT; cdr3_aa: CASSLWTIRDNSPLHF
j_call: TRBJ2-3; d_call: TRBD1; clone_size: .; v_call: TRBV20-1; cdr3_nt: TGCAGTGCTAGTCTGATCCCAGGGACAGGGGCTAGCACAGATACGCAGTATTTT; cdr3_aa: CSASLIPGTGASTDTQYF
j_call: TRBJ2-1; d_call: .; clone_size: few; v_call: TRBV9; cdr3_nt: TGTGCCAGCAGCGTAAGTCTCCCTACCCATGAGCAGTTCTTC; cdr3_aa: CASSVSLPTHEQFF
j_call: TRBJ2-1; d_call: TRBD1; clone_size: many; v_call: TRBV24-1; cdr3_nt: TGTGCCACCAGTGAACGGGACAGGGGCTCCTACAATGAGCAGTTCTTC; cdr3_aa: CATSERDRGSYNEQFF
j_call: TRBJ2-7; d_call: TRBD2; clone_size: few; v_call: TRBV4-3; cdr3_nt: TGCGCCAGCAGCCAGCACCCGGGACTAGACTACGAGCAGTACTTC; cdr3_aa: CASSQHPGLDYEQYF
j_call: TRBJ1-2; d_call: TRBD1; clone_size: few; v_call: TRBV10-3; cdr3_nt: TGTGCCATCAGGCCCGACAGGGCTATTGGCTACACCTTC; cdr3_aa: CAIRPDRAIGYTF
j_call: TRBJ2-3; d_call: .; clone_size: .; v_call: TRBV12-3/TRBV12-4; cdr3_nt: TGTGCCAGCAGTTTAGATGGGGCCTTGAGCACAGATACGCAGTATTTT; cdr3_aa: CASSLDGALSTDTQYF
j_call: TRBJ2-5; d_call: TRBD2; clone_size: .; v_call: TRBV6-2/TRBV6-3; cdr3_nt: TGTGCCAGCAGTACCGGGACTAGCGGGTACCAAGAGACCCAGTACTTC; cdr3_aa: CASSTGTSGYQETQYF
j_call: TRBJ2-3; d_call: TRBD2; clone_size: many; v_call: TRBV7-8; cdr3_nt: TGTGCCAGCAGCTTATTAGGACTAGCAGATACGCAGTATTTT; cdr3_aa: CASSLLGLADTQYF
j_call: TRBJ2-1; d_call: TRBD2; clone_size: many; v_call: TRBV29-1; cdr3_nt: TGCAGCACCTCCGGGACTAGCGGTTTCAATGAGCAGTTCTTC; cdr3_aa: CSTSGTSGFNEQFF
j_call: TRBJ2-7; d_call: .; clone_size: .; v_call: TRBV11-2; cdr3_nt: TGTGCCAGCAGCTTAGACCCTCCCAGCTCCTACGAGCAGTACTTC; cdr3_aa: CASSLDPPSSYEQYF
j_call: TRBJ1-6; d_call: .; clone_size: few; v_call: TRBV6-5; cdr3_nt: TGTGCCAGCAGTTCGACCGATAATTCACCCCTCCACTTT; cdr3_aa: CASSSTDNSPLHF
j_call: TRBJ2-2; d_call: TRBD2; clone_size: few; v_call: TRBV9; cdr3_nt: TGTGCCAGCAGCGAGAAACCGGGACTAGCGGGAGGGGGCACCGGGGAGCTGTTTTTT; cdr3_aa: CASSEKPGLAGGGTGELFF
j_call: TRBJ1-1; d_call: .; clone_size: few; v_call: TRBV12-3/TRBV12-4; cdr3_nt: TGTGCCAGCAGTTTCCCAGTCCTGAACACTGAAGCTTTCTTT; cdr3_aa: CASSFPVLNTEAFF
j_call: TRBJ2-5; d_call: .; clone_size: few; v_call: TRBV15; cdr3_nt: TGTGCCACCAGCAGAGGCGCCAGGGGAGGCCAAGAGACCCAGTACTTC; cdr3_aa: CATSRGARGGQETQYF
j_call: TRBJ1-5; d_call: TRBD1; clone_size: .; v_call: TRBV12-3/TRBV12-4; cdr3_nt: TGTGCCAGCAGTTTTACAGGGGGGAGCAATCAGCCCCAGCATTTT; cdr3_aa: CASSFTGGSNQPQHF
j_call: TRBJ2-7; d_call: .; clone_size: few; v_call: TRBV5-1; cdr3_nt: TGCGCCAGCAGCGCCTCAGGGGGAGGGTACGAGCAGTACTTC; cdr3_aa: CASSASGGGYEQYF
j_call: TRBJ2-5; d_call: .; clone_size: few; v_call: TRBV7-9; cdr3_nt: TGTGCCAGCAGCTTAGCGGAGGGAGGAAGAGGACAAGAGACCCAGTACTTC; cdr3_aa: CASSLAEGGRGQETQYF
j_call: TRBJ1-5; d_call: .; clone_size: .; v_call: TRBV28; cdr3_nt: TGTGCCAGCAGTCCTCGATCAGGGTACAATCAGACCCAGCATTTT; cdr3_aa: CASSPRSGYNQTQHF
j_call: TRBJ2-4; d_call: .; clone_size: many; v_call: TRBV12-3/TRBV12-4; cdr3_nt: TGTGCCAGCAGTTTAGGAGGCGGGACCAAAAACATTCAGTACTTC; cdr3_aa: CASSLGGGTKNIQYF
j_call: TRBJ2-2; d_call: TRBD2; clone_size: .; v_call: TRBV7-7; cdr3_nt: TGTGCCAGCAGCGGACTAGCGGGCGACTCCCACACCGGGGAGCTGTTTTTT; cdr3_aa: CASSGLAGDSHTGELFF